This T cell receptor beta chain was recorded in a study of blood T cell repertoires in COVID-19. In the study overall: Acute and convalescent COVID-19 specimens originated in the United States, Italy and Spain. PBMCs, B-cell-depleted T cells, or T cells were the source of the cDNA or gDNA that made up the material.

V lost 1 base and J 3 bases, leaving 10 bases between the germline ends. From germline, CDR1 is MNHNS and CDR2 SASEGT. This CDR3 contains 15 residues. Original methodology: For nucleated cells, counts were estimated from reference gene primer amplification. Assay: immunoSEQ multiplex PCR; the TCRdb copy retains only in-frame clones and omits some. The V and J calls and clone size come from that table; D and trimming were worked out from the DNA. This sample has some 220,000 clones, with approximately 80% found just once. The chain links TRBV6-1 to TRBJ1-3, with D possibly TRBD1 on 5 matching bases. The clonotype comes from a woman of 80 years or more with active or convalescent COVID-19. Source material: peripheral blood. The CDR3 region is CASSEVRQGGNTIYF. In DNA, the CDR3 is TGTGCCAGCAGTGAAGTACGGCAGGGTGGAAACACCATATATTTT.